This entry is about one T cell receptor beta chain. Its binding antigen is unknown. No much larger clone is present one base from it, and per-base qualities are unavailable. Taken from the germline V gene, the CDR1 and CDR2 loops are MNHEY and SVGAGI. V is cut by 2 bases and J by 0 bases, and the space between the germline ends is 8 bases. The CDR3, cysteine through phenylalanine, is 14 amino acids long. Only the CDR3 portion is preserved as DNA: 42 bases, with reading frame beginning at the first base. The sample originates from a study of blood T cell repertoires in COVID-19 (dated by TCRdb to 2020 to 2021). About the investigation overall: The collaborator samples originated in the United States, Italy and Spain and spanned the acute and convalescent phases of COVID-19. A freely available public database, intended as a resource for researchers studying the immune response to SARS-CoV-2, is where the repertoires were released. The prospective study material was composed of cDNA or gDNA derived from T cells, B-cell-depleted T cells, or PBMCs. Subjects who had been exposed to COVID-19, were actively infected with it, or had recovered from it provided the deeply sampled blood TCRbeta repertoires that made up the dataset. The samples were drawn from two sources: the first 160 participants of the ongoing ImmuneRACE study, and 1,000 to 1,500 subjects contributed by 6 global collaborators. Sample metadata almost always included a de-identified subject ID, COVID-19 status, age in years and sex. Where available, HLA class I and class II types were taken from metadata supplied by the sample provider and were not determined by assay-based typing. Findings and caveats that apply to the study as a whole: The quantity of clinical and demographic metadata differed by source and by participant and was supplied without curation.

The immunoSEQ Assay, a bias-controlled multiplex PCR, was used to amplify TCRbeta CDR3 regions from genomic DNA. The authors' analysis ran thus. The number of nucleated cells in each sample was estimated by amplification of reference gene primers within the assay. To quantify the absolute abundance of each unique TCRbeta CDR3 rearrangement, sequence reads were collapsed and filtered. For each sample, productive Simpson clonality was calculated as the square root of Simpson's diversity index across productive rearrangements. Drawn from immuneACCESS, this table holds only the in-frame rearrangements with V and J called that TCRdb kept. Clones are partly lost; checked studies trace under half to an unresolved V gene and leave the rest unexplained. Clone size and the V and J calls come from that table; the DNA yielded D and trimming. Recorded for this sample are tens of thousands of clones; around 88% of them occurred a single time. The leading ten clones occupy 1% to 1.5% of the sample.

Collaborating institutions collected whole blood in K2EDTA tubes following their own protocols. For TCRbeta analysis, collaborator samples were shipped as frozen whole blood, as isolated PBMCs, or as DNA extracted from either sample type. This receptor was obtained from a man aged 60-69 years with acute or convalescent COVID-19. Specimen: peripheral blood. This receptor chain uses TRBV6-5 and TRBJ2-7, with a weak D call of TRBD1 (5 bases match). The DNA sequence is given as TGTGCCAGCAGTTACAGGGGTCCCTCCTACGAGCAGTACTTC. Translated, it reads CASSYRGPSYEQYF.